This is a list of T cell receptor beta chains from one sample in a study of blood T cell repertoires in COVID-19. Produced via immunoSEQ multiplex PCR; TCRdb's table is partial and in-frame only. The profile shows under 250,000 clones, approximately 82% of them singletons. The sequenced material came from peripheral blood. These receptors originate from a man aged 40-55 years with active or convalescent COVID-19. Each CDR3 is given with its conserved first and last residue. A D gene is named only where the DNA matches it firmly. Some rows mark clone size as missing; the rest say once, few, many or name a class of expanded clone.

TRBJ1-2,.,TRBV24-1,.,TGTGCCACTTCGGACGGAGGCTATGGCTACACCTTC,CATSDGGYGYTF
TRBJ2-2,.,TRBV6-4,once,TGTGCCAGCAGTGAATGGGCCCAATCCGGGGAGCTGTTTTTT,CASSEWAQSGELFF
TRBJ2-7,.,TRBV20-1,few,TGCAGTGCTAGTAAGGTCGCAGGAAAGGACGAGCAGTACTTC,CSASKVAGKDEQYF
TRBJ1-2,TRBD1,TRBV19,.,TGTGCCAGTAGTATACCGACAGGGGCTAACTATGGCTACACCTTC,CASSIPTGANYGYTF
TRBJ2-7,TRBD1,TRBV6-5,.,TGTGCCAGCACCGGGACAGGGGGCCTCGAGCAGTACTTC,CASTGTGGLEQYF
TRBJ1-1,.,TRBV19,.,TGTGCCAGTCCGCCCCGAGTGGGGGGTGGGACTGAAGCTTTCTTT,CASPPRVGGGTEAFF
TRBJ1-2,.,TRBV7-2,.,TGTGCCAGCAGCCCGGCACAGGGTTTCTATGGCTACACCTTC,CASSPAQGFYGYTF
TRBJ2-1,TRBD1,TRBV24-1,.,TGTGCCACCAGTCCTTCGGGACAGAGCTCCTACAATGAGCAGTTCTTC,CATSPSGQSSYNEQFF
TRBJ2-3,.,TRBV19,.,TGTGCCAGTAGTGACCAGGGCCCAGGGGCGGATACGCAGTATTTT,CASSDQGPGADTQYF
TRBJ2-1,.,TRBV15,.,TGTGCCACCAGCAGAGGATGGATGGAGCCGGGCAGGGCGTCCTACAATGAGCAGTTCTTC,CATSRGWMEPGRASYNEQFF
TRBJ1-5,TRBD1,TRBV9,.,TGTGCCAGCAGCGTAGGGGACAGCTATAATCAGCCCCAGCATTTT,CASSVGDSYNQPQHF
TRBJ1-2,.,TRBV7-2,.,TGTGCCAGCAGCCCCCGGGATTACTATGGCTACACCTTC,CASSPRDYYGYTF